These T cell receptor beta chains were read from a single sample in a study of T cell responses to AZD1222 COVID-19 vaccine. Using immunoSEQ multiplex PCR, the repertoire was profiled, and TCRdb retains in-frame clones only, with some absent. The sample lists 150,000 to 180,000 clones; roughly nine tenths were seen once. The sequences come from peripheral blood, collected on day 0 of MenACWY control vaccination. Every receptor here comes from an adult in good health. CDR3s include the opening cysteine and the closing phenylalanine or tryptophan. Clone size appears in some rows only: once, few, many, or a class for an expanded clone.

v_call: TRBV6-6
clone_size: -
j_call: TRBJ2-1
cdr3_length: 16
cdr3_aa: CASKPNGGQGVDEQFF

v_call: TRBV7-8
clone_size: -
j_call: TRBJ2-7
cdr3_length: 14
cdr3_aa: CASSLASGRGEQYF

v_call: TRBV29-1
clone_size: -
j_call: TRBJ2-5
cdr3_length: 13
cdr3_aa: CSVERGLLETQYF

v_call: TRBV6-2/TRBV6-3
clone_size: -
j_call: TRBJ2-1
cdr3_length: 17
cdr3_aa: CASSTRLAGGQYNEQFF

v_call: TRBV14
clone_size: -
j_call: TRBJ2-7
cdr3_length: 13
cdr3_aa: CASSRGDTYEQYF

v_call: TRBV9
clone_size: -
j_call: TRBJ1-3
cdr3_length: 18
cdr3_aa: CASSDGASWQGGGNTIYF

v_call: TRBV24-1
clone_size: -
j_call: TRBJ2-1
cdr3_length: 15
cdr3_aa: CATSDLGRGPNEQFF

v_call: TRBV9
clone_size: -
j_call: TRBJ1-5
cdr3_length: 12
cdr3_aa: CASSVICKPQHF

v_call: TRBV5-1
clone_size: -
j_call: TRBJ1-4
cdr3_length: 15
cdr3_aa: CASSLRGELNEKLFF

v_call: TRBV3-1/TRBV3-2
clone_size: -
j_call: TRBJ1-1
cdr3_length: 13
cdr3_aa: CASSGTVNTEAFF

v_call: TRBV2
clone_size: -
j_call: TRBJ2-3
cdr3_length: 14
cdr3_aa: CASRRDRGTDTQYF

v_call: TRBV3-1/TRBV3-2
clone_size: -
j_call: TRBJ1-6
cdr3_length: 19
cdr3_aa: CASSQFPTLTGEIHSPLHF

v_call: TRBV11-2
clone_size: -
j_call: TRBJ2-5
cdr3_length: 12
cdr3_aa: CASSKNRASQYF

v_call: TRBV7-2
clone_size: -
j_call: TRBJ1-2
cdr3_length: 14
cdr3_aa: CASSLEGLSYGYTF

v_call: TRBV4-1
clone_size: -
j_call: TRBJ2-1
cdr3_length: 17
cdr3_aa: CASSFAQGTPTYNEQFF

v_call: TRBV28
clone_size: once
j_call: TRBJ2-2
cdr3_length: 16
cdr3_aa: CASSSTGGTHTGELFF

v_call: TRBV6-5
clone_size: -
j_call: TRBJ1-5
cdr3_length: 15
cdr3_aa: CASSPYGNSNQPQHF

v_call: TRBV18
clone_size: few
j_call: TRBJ2-1
cdr3_length: 16
cdr3_aa: CASSPPRASSYNEQFF

v_call: TRBV6-5
clone_size: -
j_call: TRBJ2-1
cdr3_length: 15
cdr3_aa: CASRLLAGAYNEQFF

v_call: TRBV2
clone_size: -
j_call: TRBJ1-3
cdr3_length: 13
cdr3_aa: CASSEAPPGTIYF

v_call: TRBV5-5
clone_size: -
j_call: TRBJ2-3
cdr3_length: 15
cdr3_aa: CASSLLATGRDTQYF

v_call: TRBV29-1
clone_size: -
j_call: TRBJ1-3
cdr3_length: 14
cdr3_aa: CSVEVQLSGNTIYF

v_call: TRBV9
clone_size: -
j_call: TRBJ2-5
cdr3_length: 14
cdr3_aa: CASSDRDPHSTQYF

v_call: TRBV10-3
clone_size: -
j_call: TRBJ1-3
cdr3_length: 16
cdr3_aa: CAISGSRGPTGNTIYF

v_call: TRBV29-1
clone_size: -
j_call: TRBJ1-2
cdr3_length: 11
cdr3_aa: CSVLTGGVYTF

v_call: TRBV4-1
clone_size: -
j_call: TRBJ2-1
cdr3_length: 16
cdr3_aa: CASSRDPGAPRDEQFF

v_call: TRBV24-1
clone_size: -
j_call: TRBJ2-1
cdr3_length: 16
cdr3_aa: CATSDQSGRSYNEQFF